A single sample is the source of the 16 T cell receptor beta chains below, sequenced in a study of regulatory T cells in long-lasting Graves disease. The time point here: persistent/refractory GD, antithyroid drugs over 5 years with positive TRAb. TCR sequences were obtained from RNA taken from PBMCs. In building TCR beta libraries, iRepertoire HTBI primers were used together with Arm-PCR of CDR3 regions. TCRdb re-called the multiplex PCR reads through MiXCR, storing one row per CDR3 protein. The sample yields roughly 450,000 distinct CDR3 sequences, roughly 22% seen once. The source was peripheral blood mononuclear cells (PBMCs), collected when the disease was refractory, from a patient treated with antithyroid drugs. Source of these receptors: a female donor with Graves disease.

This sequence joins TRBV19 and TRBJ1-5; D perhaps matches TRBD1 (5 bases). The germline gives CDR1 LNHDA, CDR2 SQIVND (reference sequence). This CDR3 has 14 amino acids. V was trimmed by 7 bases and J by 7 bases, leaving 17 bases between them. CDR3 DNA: TGTGCCAGTACTGATCGGGACCGAAGACAGCCCCAGCATTTT. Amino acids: CASTDRDRRQPQHF. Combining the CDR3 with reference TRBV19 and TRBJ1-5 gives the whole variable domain DGGITQSPKYLFRKEGQNVTLSCEQNLNHDAMYWYRQDPGQGLRLIYYSQIVNDFQKGDIAEGYSVSREKKESFPLTVTSAQKNPTAFYLCASTDRDRRQPQHFGDGTRLSIL.

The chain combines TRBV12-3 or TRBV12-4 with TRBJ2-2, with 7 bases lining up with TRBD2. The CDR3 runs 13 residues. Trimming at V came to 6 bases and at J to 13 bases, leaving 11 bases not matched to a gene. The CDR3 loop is CASSSPGGFGLFF. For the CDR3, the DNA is TGTGCCAGCAGCTCCCCGGGGGGTTTTGGGCTGTTTTTT.

The CDR3 here is CEPEGENYGYTF. In DNA form, the CDR3 reads TGCGAACCGGAGGGGGAAAACTATGGCTACACCTTC. The chain has TRBV29-1 and TRBJ1-2, with D tentatively TRBD1 (6 bases). The germline V gene has CDR1 SQVTM and CDR2 ANQGSEA. This CDR3 spans 12 amino acids.

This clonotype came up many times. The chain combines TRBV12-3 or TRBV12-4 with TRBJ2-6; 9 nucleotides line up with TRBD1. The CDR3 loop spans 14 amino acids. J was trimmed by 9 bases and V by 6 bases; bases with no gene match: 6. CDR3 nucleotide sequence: TGTGCCAGCAGCTCCGGGACAGGGCTCAACGTCCTGACTTTC. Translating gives CASSSGTGLNVLTF.

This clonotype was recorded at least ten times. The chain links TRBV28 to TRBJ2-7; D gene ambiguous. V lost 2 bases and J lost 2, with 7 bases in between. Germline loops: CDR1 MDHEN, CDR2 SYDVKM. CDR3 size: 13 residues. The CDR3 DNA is TGTGCCAGCAGTTTAGACAACCCCTACGAGCAGTACTTC. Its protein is CASSLDNPYEQYF.

CDR3 sequence reads: CSASGAINYEQYF. The CDR3 DNA reads as TGCAGTGCTAGCGGGGCCATTAACTACGAGCAGTACTTC. V is TRBV20-1 and J is TRBJ2-7; D may match TRBD1 or TRBD2 (5 bases each). The CDR3 contains 13 residues. The germline V and J ends were trimmed by 3 bases and 3 bases, with 12 bases remaining between them. Germline V gene sequence: CDR1 DFQATT, CDR2 SNEGSKA (reference sequence).

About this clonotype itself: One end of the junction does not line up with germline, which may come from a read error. CDR3 nucleotide sequence: TGTGCCAGCAGCTCTGGAGGGGGCGCCTTCTTC. This codes for CASSSGGGAFF. This chain connects TRBV7-2 to TRBJ1-2; 7 bases line up with TRBD1. Germline-derived CDR1 and CDR2 are SGHTA and FQGNSA. The CDR3 runs to 11 residues.

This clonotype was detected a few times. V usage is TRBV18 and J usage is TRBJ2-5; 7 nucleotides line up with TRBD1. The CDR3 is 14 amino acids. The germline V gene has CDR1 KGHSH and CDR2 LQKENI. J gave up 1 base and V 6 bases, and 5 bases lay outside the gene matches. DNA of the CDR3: TGTGCCAGCTCGATCGGGACAGTCCAAGAGACCCAGTACTTC. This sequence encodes CASSIGTVQETQYF.

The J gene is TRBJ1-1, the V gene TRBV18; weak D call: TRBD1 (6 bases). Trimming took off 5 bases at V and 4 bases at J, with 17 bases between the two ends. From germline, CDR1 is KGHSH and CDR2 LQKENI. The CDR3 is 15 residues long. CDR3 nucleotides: TGTGCCAGCTCAACCACGCCAGGGGCGGCCACTGAAGCTTTCTTT. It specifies CASSTTPGAATEAFF.

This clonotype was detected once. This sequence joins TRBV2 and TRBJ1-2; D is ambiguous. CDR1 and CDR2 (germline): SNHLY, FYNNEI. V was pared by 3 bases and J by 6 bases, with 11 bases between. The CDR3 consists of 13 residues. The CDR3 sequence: CASSDGRKNGYTF. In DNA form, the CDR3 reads TGTGCCAGCAGTGACGGCAGGAAGAATGGCTACACCTTC.

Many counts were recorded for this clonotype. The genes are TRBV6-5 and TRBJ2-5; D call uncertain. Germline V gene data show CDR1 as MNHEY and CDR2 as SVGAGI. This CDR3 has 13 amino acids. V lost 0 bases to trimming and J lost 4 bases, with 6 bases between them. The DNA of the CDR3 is TGTGCCAGCAGTTACTCTGCGGCAGAGACCCAGTACTTC. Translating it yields CASSYSAAETQYF.

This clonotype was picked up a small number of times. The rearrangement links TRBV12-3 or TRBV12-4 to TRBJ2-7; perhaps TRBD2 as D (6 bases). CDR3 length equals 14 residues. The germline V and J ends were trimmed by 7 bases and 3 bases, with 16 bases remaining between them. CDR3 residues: CASMMGGTLYEQYF. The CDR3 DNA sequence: TGTGCCAGCATGATGGGGGGTACCCTCTACGAGCAGTACTTC.

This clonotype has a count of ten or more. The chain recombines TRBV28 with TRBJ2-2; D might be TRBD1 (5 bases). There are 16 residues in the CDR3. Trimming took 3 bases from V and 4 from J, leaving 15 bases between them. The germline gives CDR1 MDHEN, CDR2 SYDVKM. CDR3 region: CASSFGLTVITGELFF. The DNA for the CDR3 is TGTGCCAGCAGTTTTGGCTTGACAGTTATCACCGGGGAGCTGTTTTTT.

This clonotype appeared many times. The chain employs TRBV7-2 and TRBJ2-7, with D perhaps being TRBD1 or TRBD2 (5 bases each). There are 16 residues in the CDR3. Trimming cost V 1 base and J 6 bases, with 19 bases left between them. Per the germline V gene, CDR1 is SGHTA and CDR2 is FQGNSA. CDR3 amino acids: CASSLGGAQPWGEQYF. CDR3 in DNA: TGTGCCAGCAGCTTAGGAGGGGCTCAGCCGTGGGGCGAGCAGTACTTC.

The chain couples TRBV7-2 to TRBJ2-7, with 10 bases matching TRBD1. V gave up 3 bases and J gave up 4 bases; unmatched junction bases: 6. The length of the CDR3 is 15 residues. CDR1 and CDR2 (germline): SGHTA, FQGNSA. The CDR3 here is CASSLPGQGRYEQYF. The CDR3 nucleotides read TGTGCCAGCAGCTTGCCGGGACAGGGGAGGTACGAGCAGTACTTC.

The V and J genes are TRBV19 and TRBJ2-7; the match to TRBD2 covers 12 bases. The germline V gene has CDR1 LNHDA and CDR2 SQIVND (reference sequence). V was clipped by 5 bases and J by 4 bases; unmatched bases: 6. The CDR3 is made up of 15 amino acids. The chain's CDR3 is CASSLLAGGPYEQYF. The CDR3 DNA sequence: TGTGCCAGTAGTCTCCTAGCGGGAGGGCCATACGAGCAGTACTTC. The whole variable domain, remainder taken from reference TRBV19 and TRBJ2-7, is DGGITQSPKYLFRKEGQNVTLSCEQNLNHDAMYWYRQDPGQGLRLIYYSQIVNDFQKGDIAEGYSVSREKKESFPLTVTSAQKNPTAFYLCASSLLAGGPYEQYFGPGTRLTVT.